This entry lists 30 T cell receptor beta chains sequenced from one sample in a study of cytomegalovirus exposure and HLA in healthy donors. PCR involved 60 Vbeta and 13 Jbeta primers. The assay was immunoSEQ multiplex PCR, and TCRdb's table has in-frame clones only and misses some. The top ten clones hold roughly 7% of a sample with about 130,000 clones, 70% to 75% of them seen once. Sequencing was done on a sample of PBMCs. The receptors come from a male donor in good health and CMV-seronegative.

In regard to this clone: An end of the junction does not agree with germline; a read error may underlie this. The chain recombines TRBV7-9 with TRBJ2-7; 7 bases are shared with TRBD1. The CDR3 is made up of 13 amino acids. Germline loops: CDR1 SEHNR, CDR2 FQNEAQ (reference sequence). The CDR3, as DNA: TGTTCCAGCAGCTTAGTGGGACAGTACGAGCAGTACTTC. As protein: CSSSLVGQYEQYF.

This rearrangement joins TRBV4-2 to TRBJ1-4; 11 nucleotides line up with TRBD1. Germline V lookup: CDR1 LGHNA, CDR2 YNFKEQ. With V trimmed by 2 bases and J by 8 bases, 7 bases remained unmatched. The CDR3 runs to 16 residues. CDR3 region: CASSQLSDRGREKLFF. DNA of the CDR3: TGTGCCAGCAGCCAACTCTCGGACAGGGGGCGAGAAAAACTGTTTTTT.

The genes are TRBV30 and TRBJ2-2; no definite D call. Looked up from germline, CDR1 is GTSNPN and CDR2 is SVGIG (reference sequence). V gave up 2 bases and J gave up 5 bases, with 9 bases separating them. The CDR3 contains 13 residues. The CDR3 protein is CAWSYSYTGELFF. The CDR3 region has the DNA TGTGCCTGGAGTTACAGCTATACCGGGGAGCTGTTTTTT. The whole variable domain, remainder taken from reference TRBV30 and TRBJ2-2, is SQTIHQWPATLVQPVGSPLSLECTVEGTSNPNLYWYRQAAGRGLQLLFYSVGIGQISSEVPQNLSASRPQDRQFILSSKKLLLSDSGFYLCAWSYSYTGELFFGEGSRLTVL.

The chain has TRBV5-1 and TRBJ1-1, with D tentatively TRBD1 (6 bases). The CDR3 contains 14 residues. Germline CDR1 SGHRS, CDR2 YFSETQ. The V and J ends lost 2 bases and 4 bases respectively, with 12 bases between them. The CDR3 bases are TGCGCCAGCAGCTTCCGGACAGAGGGCACTGAAGCTTTCTTT. Translation: CASSFRTEGTEAFF.

In this sample, this clone turned up a few times. The chain employs TRBV19 and TRBJ2-5; 7 bases match TRBD1. The J segment lost 5 bases and the V segment lost 9 bases, leaving 9 bases of the junction unmatched. The CDR3 sequence is 13 residues long. Germline V lookup: CDR1 LNHDA, CDR2 SQIVND (reference sequence). CDR3 sequence (DNA): TGTGCCAGCGCACAGGGGATGGGGGAGACCCAGTACTTC. Translation gives CASAQGMGETQYF.

This clone was seen just once. The chain is built from TRBV27 and TRBJ2-5; 7 nucleotides match TRBD1. The CDR3 extends over 13 amino acids. V shed 6 bases and J 5 bases; nucleotides not matched to a gene: 6. From germline, CDR1 is MNHEY and CDR2 SMNVEV (reference sequence). Here the CDR3 reads CASRPYRGETQYF. The CDR3 nucleotides read TGTGCCAGCAGACCGTACAGGGGCGAGACCCAGTACTTC.

This clone came up once. The chain combines TRBV4-2 with TRBJ2-1, with 7 bases fitting TRBD1. Germline CDR1 and CDR2: LGHNA and YNFKEQ. V lost 1 base to trimming and J lost 5 bases; unmatched junction nucleotides: 11. This CDR3 has 17 amino acids. CDR3 DNA: TGTGCCAGCAGCCAAGGCCTCGACAGGGTGTCTAACAATGAGCAGTTCTTC. Its protein product is CASSQGLDRVSNNEQFF.

The rearrangement links TRBV4-3 to TRBJ2-1; 7 positions agree with TRBD2. Germline V gene data show CDR1 as LGHNA and CDR2 as YSLEER. Trimming took 0 bases from V and 3 from J; bases not matched to a gene: 2. This CDR3 is built from 15 residues. The CDR3 sequence is CASSQETSDYNEQFF. CDR3 DNA: TGCGCCAGCAGCCAAGAAACTAGCGACTACAATGAGCAGTTCTTC.

The chain links TRBV19 to TRBJ1-1; D gene ambiguous. In germline, CDR1 is LNHDA, CDR2 SQIVND (reference sequence). The length of the CDR3 is 15 residues. V dropped 2 bases and J dropped 0 bases, with 10 bases sitting between them. The CDR3: CASSISAGLNTEAFF. The CDR3, as DNA: TGTGCCAGTAGTATATCTGCCGGTCTGAACACTGAAGCTTTCTTT. Looking up the rest from reference TRBV19 and TRBJ1-1 gives the full variable domain: DGGITQSPKYLFRKEGQNVTLSCEQNLNHDAMYWYRQDPGQGLRLIYYSQIVNDFQKGDIAEGYSVSREKKESFPLTVTSAQKNPTAFYLCASSISAGLNTEAFFGQGTRLTVV.

J is TRBJ2-3 and V is TRBV5-4, with unresolved D. In germline, CDR1 is SGHNT, CDR2 YYREEE (reference sequence). CDR3 length equals 12 residues. V was cut by 3 bases and J by 0 bases, with 2 bases left in between. The CDR3 nucleotides are TGTGCCAGCAGCTCGAGCACAGATACGCAGTATTTT. This translates into CASSSSTDTQYF.

The chain couples TRBV9 to TRBJ2-1, with a tentative D call TRBD2 (6 bases). Trimming removed 4 bases from V and 1 base from J, with 18 bases in between. The CDR3 totals 17 residues. CDR1 SGDLS and CDR2 YYNGEE come from the germline V gene. The CDR3 bases are TGTGCCAGCAGCCCCTCCCTACTAGCTTCATCCTACAATGAGCAGTTCTTC. Translated, it gives CASSPSLLASSYNEQFF.

The table lists this clone with a few counts. The chain uses TRBV5-4 and TRBJ2-7, with D tentatively TRBD1 (5 bases). The V gene lost 4 bases and the J gene lost 2 bases, with 13 bases spanning the gap. Germline values: CDR1 SGHNT, CDR2 YYREEE (reference sequence). CDR3 length: 14 residues. The CDR3 here is CASSPDSFTYEQYF. The CDR3 nucleotides are TGTGCCAGCAGCCCAGACAGCTTTACCTACGAGCAGTACTTC. Full variable domain (missing parts from reference TRBV5-4 and TRBJ2-7): ETGVTQSPTHLIKTRGQQVTLRCSSQSGHNTVSWYQQALGQGPQFIFQYYREEENGRGNFPPRFSGLQFPNYSSELNVNALELDDSALYLCASSPDSFTYEQYFGPGTRLTVT.

The chain is built from TRBV5-1 and TRBJ2-5; 9 bases agree with TRBD1. The CDR3 runs to 16 residues. In germline, CDR1 is SGHRS, CDR2 YFSETQ. Germline trimming cut 4 bases from V and 3 bases from J; bases unmatched to any gene: 10. CDR3 residues: CASSLAQTGGEETQYF. CDR3 nucleotide sequence: TGCGCCAGCAGCCTTGCCCAGACAGGGGGGGAAGAGACCCAGTACTTC.

The chain recombines TRBV7-8 with TRBJ1-1; 8 positions agree with TRBD1. V shed 5 bases, J shed 2 bases, and the junction held 7 bases outside the gene matches. Germline CDR1 and CDR2: SGHVS and FQNEAQ. The CDR3 totals 15 residues. The CDR3 DNA sequence: TGTGCCAGCAGCCGTGGACAGGGAAGTAACACTGAAGCTTTCTTT. Amino acid sequence: CASSRGQGSNTEAFF. The variable domain in full, with the rest retrieved from reference TRBV7-8 and TRBJ1-1, is GAGVSQSPRYKVAKRGQDVALRCDPISGHVSLFWYQQALGQGPEFLTYFQNEAQLDKSGLPSDRFFAERPEGSVSTLKIQRTQQEDSAVYLCASSRGQGSNTEAFFGQGTRLTVV.

This chain joins TRBV27 and TRBJ2-7, with D perhaps TRBD1 (7 bases). Germline CDR1 MNHEY, CDR2 SMNVEV (reference sequence). The CDR3 has 15 residues. V was shortened by 7 bases and J by 2 bases, with 18 bases between the two germline ends. As DNA, the CDR3 is TGTGCCAGCAAGGGGGCCAGGGGGGTCGCCTACGAGCAGTACTTC. This translates into CASKGARGVAYEQYF.

The rearrangement uses TRBV5-1 and TRBJ1-3, with D unresolved. The germline gives CDR1 SGHRS, CDR2 YFSETQ. The CDR3 is made up of 16 amino acids. V lost 1 base, J lost 0 bases, and 11 bases lay in between. CDR3 bases: TGCGCCAGCAGCTTGAGGCCGGGGATCTCTGGAAACACCATATATTTT. This gives the protein CASSLRPGISGNTIYF.

The V and J genes are TRBV5-1 and TRBJ2-2, with D maybe TRBD1 (6 bases). V lost 4 bases to trimming and J lost 0 bases, with 13 bases between them. The germline V gene encodes CDR1 SGHRS and CDR2 YFSETQ. There are 16 residues in the CDR3. The chain's CDR3 is CASSQTGTPNTGELFF. The CDR3 nucleotides are TGCGCCAGCAGCCAAACCGGGACACCGAACACCGGGGAGCTGTTTTTT. The full variable domain, rest sourced from reference TRBV5-1 and TRBJ2-2, is KAGVTQTPRYLIKTRGQQVTLSCSPISGHRSVSWYQQTPGQGLQFLFEYFSETQRNKGNFPGRFSGRQFSNSRSEMNVSTLELGDSALYLCASSQTGTPNTGELFFGEGSRLTVL.

The chain has TRBV30 and TRBJ2-7; 11 nucleotides match TRBD2. After removal of 7 bases from V and 6 bases from J, the junction contained 8 bases not matched to a gene. CDR1 and CDR2 (germline): GTSNPN, SVGIG (reference sequence). The CDR3 has 13 amino acids. CDR3 in DNA: TGTGCCTCGGAGACTAGCGGGGTGAGCGAGCAGTACTTC. Translation: CASETSGVSEQYF.

This rearrangement joins TRBV11-2 to TRBJ2-7, with D possibly being TRBD1 (7 bases). The CDR3 has 17 amino acids. CDR1 and CDR2 (germline): SGHAT, FQNNGV. Trimming removed 5 bases at V and 1 base at J, with 21 bases between. Here the CDR3 reads CASSTALDREVSYEQYF. CDR3 DNA sequence: TGTGCCAGCAGCACCGCCCTAGACAGGGAGGTATCCTACGAGCAGTACTTC. Supplemented by reference TRBV11-2 and TRBJ2-7, the full variable domain reads EAGVAQSPRYKIIEKRQSVAFWCNPISGHATLYWYQQILGQGPKLLIQFQNNGVVDDSQLPKDRFSAERLKGVDSTLKIQPAKLEDSAVYLCASSTALDREVSYEQYFGPGTRLTVT.

The chain combines TRBV7-6 with TRBJ2-2; TRBD2 matches at 10 bases. Germline V gives CDR1 SGHVS, CDR2 FNYEAQ. CDR3 length: 16 residues. Losses at the gene ends were 5 bases for V and 7 bases for J; bases not matched to a gene: 10. CDR3 DNA sequence: TGTGCCAGCAGCGTCGTTGGGCTAGCGGGAGTCGGGGAGCTGTTTTTT. Its protein is CASSVVGLAGVGELFF.

The chain links TRBV28 to TRBJ1-2; weak D call: TRBD1 (6 bases). Germline CDR1 MDHEN, CDR2 SYDVKM. The CDR3 is 14 amino acids. V gave up 3 bases and J gave up 4 bases, with 12 bases separating them. The CDR3 spells CASSFAGGRYGYTF. DNA for the CDR3: TGTGCCAGCAGTTTCGCCGGGGGGCGCTATGGCTACACCTTC.

This clone was observed a handful of times. The rearrangement uses TRBV28 and TRBJ1-2, with D perhaps matching TRBD1 (5 bases). This CDR3 region has 14 residues. Per the germline V gene, CDR1 is MDHEN and CDR2 is SYDVKM. The V end was cut by 6 bases, the J end by 6 bases, with 17 bases between. This CDR3 reads CASSSLGGGDGYTF. The CDR3 bases are TGTGCCAGCAGCTCCCTCGGGGGTGGCGATGGCTACACCTTC.

This rearrangement joins TRBV28 to TRBJ1-5; D unresolved. The germline V gene has CDR1 MDHEN and CDR2 SYDVKM. The V end was cut by 3 bases, the J end by 0 bases, with 9 bases between. The CDR3 spans 15 residues. The CDR3 region is CASSLPSLSNQPQHF. Written as DNA, the CDR3 is TGTGCCAGCAGTTTGCCCAGTCTTAGCAATCAGCCCCAGCATTTT.

In its sample, this clone was seen a few times. The rearrangement joins TRBV28 to TRBJ2-5; 7 nucleotides line up with TRBD2. Germline lookup yields CDR1 MDHEN and CDR2 SYDVKM. The CDR3 totals 15 residues. Trimming removed 3 bases from V and 3 bases from J; junction bases left unmatched: 7. The CDR3 DNA reads TGTGCCAGCAGTTTTGGCGGGACTAACGAAGAGACCCAGTACTTC. Its translation: CASSFGGTNEETQYF.

This chain links TRBV18 with TRBJ2-5; 9 bases fit TRBD1. The germline gives CDR1 KGHSH, CDR2 LQKENI. The CDR3 runs to 15 residues. J was trimmed by 5 bases and V by 4 bases; bases with no gene match: 8. This CDR3 is CASSLGQGRDETQYF. DNA of the CDR3: TGTGCCAGCTCACTTGGACAGGGGAGAGACGAGACCCAGTACTTC. Complete variable domain (other parts from reference TRBV18 and TRBJ2-5): NAGVMQNPRHLVRRRGQEARLRCSPMKGHSHVYWYRQLPEEGLKFMVYLQKENIIDESGMPKERFSAEFPKEGPSILRIQQVVRGDSAAYFCASSLGQGRDETQYFGPGTRLLVL.

The J gene is TRBJ2-1, the V gene TRBV5-1, with 9 bases aligning to TRBD2. CDR3 length: 21 amino acids. Per germline, CDR1 SGHRS and CDR2 YFSETQ. The ends lost 3 bases at V and 0 bases at J; junction bases unmatched: 19. CDR3 nucleotides: TGCGCCAGCAGCTCCCGGGATCGAGCGGGGGGACTTTTTAGCTCCTACAATGAGCAGTTCTTC. Its protein is CASSSRDRAGGLFSSYNEQFF.

The V and J genes are TRBV19 and TRBJ2-7, with TRBD1 matching over 9 bases. The J segment lost 7 bases and the V segment lost 6 bases, leaving 10 bases of the junction unmatched. This CDR3 has 14 residues. Germline V CDR1 and CDR2: LNHDA, SQIVND (reference sequence). The CDR3 DNA follows: TGTGCCAGTAGATCGGGGGGACAGGGAGGTGAGCAGTACTTC. It codes for CASRSGGQGGEQYF.

The CDR3 nucleotides read TGTGCCAGCAACGAGGGAGGGGAGCCTTCCTACGAGCAGTACTTC. Amino acid sequence: CASNEGGEPSYEQYF. The V call is TRBV9, the J call TRBJ2-7; 7 bases are shared with TRBD2. V was pared by 6 bases and J by 1 base, with 10 bases of the junction left unmatched. The CDR3 is 15 residues long. The germline gives CDR1 SGDLS, CDR2 YYNGEE.

The chain carries TRBV6-5 and TRBJ1-3, with 7 bases aligning to TRBD1. Germline V gene data show CDR1 as MNHEY and CDR2 as SVGAGI. The CDR3 loop spans 13 amino acids. J gave up 6 bases and V 5 bases, and 4 bases lay outside the gene matches. The CDR3 is CASSPDRVNTIYF. CDR3 coding DNA: TGTGCCAGCAGTCCCGACAGGGTAAACACCATATATTTT.

In this sample, this clone turned up a few times. The rearrangement joins TRBV15 to TRBJ2-7, with 9 bases fitting TRBD2. The CDR3 runs 14 residues. CDR1 and CDR2 (germline): LNHNV, YYDKDF (reference sequence). V trimming: 3 bases; J trimming: 6 bases; junction bases outside the gene matches: 6. As DNA, the CDR3 is TGTGCCACCAGCAGCTCGGGACTAGCAGCCGAGCAGTACTTC. It codes for CATSSSGLAAEQYF.